This T cell receptor (beta chain) emerged from a study of cytomegalovirus exposure and HLA in healthy donors. This CDR3 has 15 residues. Trimming took 6 bases from V and 3 from J; bases not matched to a gene: 7. CDR1 and CDR2 (germline): SNHLY, FYNNEI. As to this clone: Its antigen is unknown.

Study-level results: The listing of 150 to 200 TCR beta chains classed them as cytomegalovirus-associated. Differences between HLA loci emerged in a later analysis of TCR association rates, with DRB1 most and HLA-C fewest. The likely origin of a cluster of highly shared sequence variants was a sequencing artifact.

PCR was performed using 60 Vbeta and 13 Jbeta primers. Method: immunoSEQ multiplex PCR; TCRdb's copy keeps in-frame clones and lacks some. The sample lists 150,000 to 200,000 clones; roughly 80% were seen once. This sequence joins TRBV2 and TRBJ1-4; 7 bases align to TRBD1. Material: PBMCs. This TCR was sampled from a woman between 45 and 60 years old in good health and CMV-seronegative. CDR3 loop: CASRDHRGPNEKLFF. CDR3 in DNA: TGTGCCAGCAGAGACCACAGGGGACCTAATGAAAAACTGTTTTTT. Full variable domain (missing parts from reference TRBV2 and TRBJ1-4): EPEVTQTPSHQVTQMGQEVILRCVPISNHLYFYWYRQILGQKVEFLVSFYNNEISEKSEIFDDQFSVERPDGSNFTLKIRSTKLEDSAMYFCASRDHRGPNEKLFFGSGTQLSVL.